Only a few counts were recorded for the clone carrying this TCR beta chain. Antigen: not known. TCRdb analysed the reads with MiXCR anew, one entry per CDR3 protein. The repertoire includes around 750,000 distinct CDR3 sequences, approximately 32% of them detected once, and around 11% sits in the top ten. CDR1 is MNHNS and CDR2 is SASEGT in the germline V gene. V was trimmed by 0 bases and J by 3 bases, leaving 11 bases between them. The CDR3 extends over 15 amino acids. This entry belongs to a study of T cell repertoires in cytomegalovirus infection. Overall study: Alongside well-studied HLA-B-restricted CMV epitopes, recently identified HLA-C-restricted CMV epitopes were also used. Through public TCR beta signatures, both CMV infection and matching HLA type were indicated. Study-wide results and limits: The response measured ex vivo was dominated by TCR beta clonotypes (HLA-C-restricted and CMV-specific). Adding up the frequency of public TCR beta families identified people who carried CMV plus the relevant HLA.

The material sequenced was cultured CD8+ T cells from PBMCs, taken from culture after CMV antigen stimulation. This clonotype was sampled from a human donor in good health (CMV status not recorded). Some clones in this sample may be carry-over from other donors' samples. V is TRBV6-1 and J is TRBJ1-1; D possibly corresponds to TRBD1 (5 bases). CDR3 region: CASSEAPPGHTEAFF. The CDR3 DNA reads as TGTGCCAGCAGTGAAGCGCCACCAGGGCACACTGAAGCTTTCTTT.